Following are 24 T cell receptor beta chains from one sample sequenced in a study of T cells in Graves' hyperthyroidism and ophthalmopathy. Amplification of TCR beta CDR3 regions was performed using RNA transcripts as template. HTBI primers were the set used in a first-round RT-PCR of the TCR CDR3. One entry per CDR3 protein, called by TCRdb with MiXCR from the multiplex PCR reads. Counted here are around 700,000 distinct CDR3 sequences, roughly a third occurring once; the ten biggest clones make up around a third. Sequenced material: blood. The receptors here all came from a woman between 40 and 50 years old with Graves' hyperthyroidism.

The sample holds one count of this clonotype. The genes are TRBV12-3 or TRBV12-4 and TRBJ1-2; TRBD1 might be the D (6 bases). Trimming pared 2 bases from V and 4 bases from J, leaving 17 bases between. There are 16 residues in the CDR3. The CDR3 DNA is TGTGCCAGCAGTTTATTTGACAGGCCCAAGTTCTATGGCTACACCTTC. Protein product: CASSLFDRPKFYGYTF.

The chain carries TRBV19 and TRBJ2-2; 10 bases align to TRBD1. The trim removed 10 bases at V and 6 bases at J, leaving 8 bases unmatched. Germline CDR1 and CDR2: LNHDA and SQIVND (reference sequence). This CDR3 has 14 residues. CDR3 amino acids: CATTGTGEAGELFF. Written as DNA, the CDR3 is TGTGCCACCACCGGGACAGGGGAGGCCGGGGAGCTGTTTTTT.

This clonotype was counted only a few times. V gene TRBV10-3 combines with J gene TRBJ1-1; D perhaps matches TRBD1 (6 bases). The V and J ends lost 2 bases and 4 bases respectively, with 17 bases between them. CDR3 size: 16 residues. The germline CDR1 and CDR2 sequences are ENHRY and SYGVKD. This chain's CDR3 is CAISEKFQGQGTEAFF. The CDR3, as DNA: TGTGCCATCAGTGAGAAATTTCAGGGGCAAGGCACTGAAGCTTTCTTT.

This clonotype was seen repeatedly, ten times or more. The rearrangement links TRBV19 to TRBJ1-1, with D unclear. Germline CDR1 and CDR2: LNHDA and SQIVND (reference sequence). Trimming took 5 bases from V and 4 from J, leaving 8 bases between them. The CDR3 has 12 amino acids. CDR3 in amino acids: CASSSAFTEAFF. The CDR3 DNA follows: TGTGCCAGTAGTTCAGCGTTCACTGAAGCTTTCTTT.

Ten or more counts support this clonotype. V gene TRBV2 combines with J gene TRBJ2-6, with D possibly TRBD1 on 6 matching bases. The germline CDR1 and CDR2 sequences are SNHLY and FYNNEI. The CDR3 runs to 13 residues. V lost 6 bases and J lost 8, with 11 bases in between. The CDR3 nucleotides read TGTGCCAGCAGGGACGGACAGACCAACGTCCTGACTTTC. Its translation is CASRDGQTNVLTF.

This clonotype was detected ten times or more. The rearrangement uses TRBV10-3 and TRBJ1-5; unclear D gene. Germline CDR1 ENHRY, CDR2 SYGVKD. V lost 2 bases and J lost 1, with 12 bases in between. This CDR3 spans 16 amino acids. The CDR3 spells CAISEVKGGSNQPQHF. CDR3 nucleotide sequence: TGTGCCATCAGTGAGGTAAAGGGAGGCAGCAATCAGCCCCAGCATTTT.

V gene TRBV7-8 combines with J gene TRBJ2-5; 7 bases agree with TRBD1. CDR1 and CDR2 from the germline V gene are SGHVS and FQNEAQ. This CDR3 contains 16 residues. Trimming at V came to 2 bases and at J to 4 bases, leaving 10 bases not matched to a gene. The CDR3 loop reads CASSLTAPGQRETQYF. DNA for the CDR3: TGTGCCAGCAGCTTAACGGCTCCGGGACAGCGAGAGACCCAGTACTTC.

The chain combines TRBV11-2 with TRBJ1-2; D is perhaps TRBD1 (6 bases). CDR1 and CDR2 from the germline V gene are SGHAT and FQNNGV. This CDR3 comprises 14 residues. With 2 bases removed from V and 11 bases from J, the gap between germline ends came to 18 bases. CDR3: CASSLRGALGGYTF. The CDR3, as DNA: TGTGCCAGCAGCTTACGGGGAGCCTTAGGGGGGTACACCTTC.

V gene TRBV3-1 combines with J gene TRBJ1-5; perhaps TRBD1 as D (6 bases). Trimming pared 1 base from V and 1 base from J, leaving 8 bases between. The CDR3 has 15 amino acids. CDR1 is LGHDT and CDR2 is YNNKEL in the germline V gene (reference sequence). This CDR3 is CASSQVTGSNQPQHF. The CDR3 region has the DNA TGTGCCAGCAGCCAAGTGACAGGAAGCAATCAGCCCCAGCATTTT.

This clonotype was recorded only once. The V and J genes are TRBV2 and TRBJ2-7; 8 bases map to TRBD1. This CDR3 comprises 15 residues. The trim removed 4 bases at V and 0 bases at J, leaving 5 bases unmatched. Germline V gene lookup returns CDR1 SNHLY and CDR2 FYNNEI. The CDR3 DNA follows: TGTGCCAGCAGTGTACGACAGGGGAGCTCCTACGAGCAGTACTTC. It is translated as CASSVRQGSSYEQYF.

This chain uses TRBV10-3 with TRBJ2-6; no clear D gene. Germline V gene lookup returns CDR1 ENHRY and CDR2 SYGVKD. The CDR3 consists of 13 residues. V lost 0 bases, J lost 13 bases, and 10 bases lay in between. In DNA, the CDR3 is TGTGCCATCAGTGAGTCACAACTGACAGTCCTGACTTTC. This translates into CAISESQLTVLTF.

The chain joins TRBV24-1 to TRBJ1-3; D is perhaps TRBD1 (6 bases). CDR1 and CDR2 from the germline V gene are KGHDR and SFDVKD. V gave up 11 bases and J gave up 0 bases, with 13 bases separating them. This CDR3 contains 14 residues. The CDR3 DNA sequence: TGTGCCAGCAGGGGTGGGAACTCTGGAAACACCATATATTTT. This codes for CASRGGNSGNTIYF.

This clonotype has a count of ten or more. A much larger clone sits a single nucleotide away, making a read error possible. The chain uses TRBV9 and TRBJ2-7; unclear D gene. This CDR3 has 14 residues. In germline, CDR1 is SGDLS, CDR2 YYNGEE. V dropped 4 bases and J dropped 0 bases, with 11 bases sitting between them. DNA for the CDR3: TGTGCCAGCAGCTCCGGACCGGCCTCCTACGAGCAGTACTTC. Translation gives CASSSGPASYEQYF.

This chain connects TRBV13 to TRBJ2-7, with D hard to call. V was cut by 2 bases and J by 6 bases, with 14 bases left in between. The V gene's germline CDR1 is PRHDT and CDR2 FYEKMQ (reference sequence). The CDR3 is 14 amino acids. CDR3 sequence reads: CASSLSLVRAEQYF. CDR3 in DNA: TGTGCCAGCAGCTTATCCCTAGTACGGGCCGAGCAGTACTTC.

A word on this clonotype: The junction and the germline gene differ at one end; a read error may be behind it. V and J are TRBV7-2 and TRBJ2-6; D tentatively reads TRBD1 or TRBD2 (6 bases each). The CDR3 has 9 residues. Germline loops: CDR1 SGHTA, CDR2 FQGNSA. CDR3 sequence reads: CASSRGDIF. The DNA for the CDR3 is TGTGCCAGCAGCAGGGGGGACATCTTC.

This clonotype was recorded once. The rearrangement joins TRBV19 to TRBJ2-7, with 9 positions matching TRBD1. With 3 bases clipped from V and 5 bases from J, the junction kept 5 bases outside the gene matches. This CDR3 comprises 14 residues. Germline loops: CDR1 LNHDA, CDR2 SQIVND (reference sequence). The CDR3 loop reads CASSMRTGAHEQYF. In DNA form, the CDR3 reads TGTGCCAGTAGTATGAGGACAGGGGCCCACGAGCAGTACTTC.

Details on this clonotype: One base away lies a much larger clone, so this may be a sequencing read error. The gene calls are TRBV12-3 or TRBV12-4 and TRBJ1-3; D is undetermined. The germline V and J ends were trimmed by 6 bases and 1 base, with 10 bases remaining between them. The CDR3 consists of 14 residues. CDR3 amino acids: CASSPVDSGNTIYF. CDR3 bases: TGTGCCAGCAGCCCCGTGGATTCTGGAAACACCATATATTTT.

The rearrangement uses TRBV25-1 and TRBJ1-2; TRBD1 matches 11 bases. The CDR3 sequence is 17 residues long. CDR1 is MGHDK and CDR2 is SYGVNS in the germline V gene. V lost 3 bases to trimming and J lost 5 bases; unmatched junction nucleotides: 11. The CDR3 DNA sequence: TGTGCCAGCAGTGACCTAACTTCCGGGACAGGGGGATATGGCTACACCTTC. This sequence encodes CASSDLTSGTGGYGYTF.

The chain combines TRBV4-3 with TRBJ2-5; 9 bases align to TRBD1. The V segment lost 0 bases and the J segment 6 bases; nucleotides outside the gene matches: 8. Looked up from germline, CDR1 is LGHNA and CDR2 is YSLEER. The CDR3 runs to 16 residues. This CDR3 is CASSQDGDRARQTQYF. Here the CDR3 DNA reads TGCGCCAGCAGCCAAGATGGGGACAGGGCAAGACAGACCCAGTACTTC.

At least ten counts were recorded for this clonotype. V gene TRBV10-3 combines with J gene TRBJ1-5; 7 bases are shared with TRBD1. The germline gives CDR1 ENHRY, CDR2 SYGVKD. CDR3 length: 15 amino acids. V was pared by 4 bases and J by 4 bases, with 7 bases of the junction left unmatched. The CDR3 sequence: CAISAEDRLNQPQHF. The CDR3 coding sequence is TGTGCCATCAGTGCAGAGGACAGGCTGAATCAGCCCCAGCATTTT.

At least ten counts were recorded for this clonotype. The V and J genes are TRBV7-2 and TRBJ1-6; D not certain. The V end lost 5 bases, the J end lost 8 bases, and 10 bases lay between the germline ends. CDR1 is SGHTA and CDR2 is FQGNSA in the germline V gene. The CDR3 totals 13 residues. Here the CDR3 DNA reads TGTGCCAGCAGCCGGGAGCGAGATTCACCCCTCCACTTT. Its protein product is CASSRERDSPLHF.

The CDR3 protein is CASVGGPKTISYEQYF. The CDR3 region has the DNA TGTGCCAGCGTTGGCGGACCGAAAACTATCTCCTACGAGCAGTACTTC. V is TRBV2 and J is TRBJ2-7; D is unclear. Germline V gives CDR1 SNHLY, CDR2 FYNNEI. This CDR3 is built from 16 residues. The germline V and J ends were trimmed by 8 bases and 0 bases, with 20 bases remaining between them.

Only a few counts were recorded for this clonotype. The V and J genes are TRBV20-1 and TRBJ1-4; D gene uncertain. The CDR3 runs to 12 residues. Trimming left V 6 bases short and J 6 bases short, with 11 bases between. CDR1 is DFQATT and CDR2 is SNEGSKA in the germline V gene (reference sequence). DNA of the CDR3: TGCAGTGCCAGATCCCTGGATGAAAAACTGTTTTTT. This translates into CSARSLDEKLFF.

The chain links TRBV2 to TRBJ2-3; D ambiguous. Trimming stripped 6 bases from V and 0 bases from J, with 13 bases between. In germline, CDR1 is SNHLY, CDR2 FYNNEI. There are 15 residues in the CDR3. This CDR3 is CASSSDTSSTDTQYF. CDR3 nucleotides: TGTGCCAGCAGCTCAGACACCAGTAGCACAGATACGCAGTATTTT.